The 32 T cell receptor beta chains given below trace back to one sample, sequenced in a study of Graves' ophthalmopathy and Graves' hyperthyroidism. Amplification from RNA transcripts yielded the TCR beta CDR3 regions. The library came from an HTBI-primed first-round RT-PCR and a second-round multiplex PCR. TCRdb re-called the multiplex PCR reads with MiXCR, one entry per CDR3 protein. The sample carries around 400,000 distinct CDR3 sequences, 15% to 20% recorded once. What was sequenced was peripheral blood. All receptors come from a woman aged 18-29 years with Graves' ophthalmopathy.

This clonotype was observed at least ten times. The chain joins TRBV12-3 or TRBV12-4 to TRBJ2-7; TRBD2 agrees at 7 bases. Trimming at V came to 5 bases and at J to 5 bases, leaving 9 bases not matched to a gene. The CDR3 contains 14 residues. In DNA form, the CDR3 reads TGTGCCAGCAGTCCGTCGACTAGCAACCACGAGCAGTACTTC. Translation: CASSPSTSNHEQYF.

This clonotype was observed many times. The J gene is TRBJ2-7, the V gene TRBV4-3; D possibly corresponds to TRBD1 (6 bases). The CDR3 has 15 residues. The V gene's germline CDR1 is LGHNA and CDR2 YSLEER. The germline V and J ends were trimmed by 0 bases and 2 bases, with 11 bases remaining between them. In DNA form, the CDR3 reads TGCGCCAGCAGCCAAGAGGCCAGGGGCGCCTACGAGCAGTACTTC. This codes for CASSQEARGAYEQYF.

This clonotype appeared many times. The chain combines TRBV28 with TRBJ2-7; D gene uncertain. V lost 5 bases and J 6 bases, leaving 11 bases between the germline ends. This CDR3 has 12 amino acids. The germline V gene encodes CDR1 MDHEN and CDR2 SYDVKM. The CDR3 protein is CASSPRWAEQYF. The CDR3, as DNA: TGTGCCAGCAGTCCCCGTTGGGCCGAGCAGTACTTC.

This clonotype was counted many times. This sequence joins TRBV12-3 or TRBV12-4 and TRBJ1-1, with D maybe TRBD1 (5 bases). The CDR3 is made up of 14 amino acids. Trimming left V 8 bases short and J 1 base short, with 14 bases between. CDR3 sequence (DNA): TGTGCCAGCGCTGTGGGGCGCGGGAACACTGAAGCTTTCTTT. Residues: CASAVGRGNTEAFF.

This chain links TRBV29-1 with TRBJ1-1; tentatively, D is TRBD1 (5 bases). The CDR3 runs to 13 residues. Trimming removed 6 bases at V and 3 bases at J, with 14 bases between. CDR1 and CDR2 (germline): SQVTM, ANQGSEA. CDR3 sequence reads: CSVRLGPDTEAFF. CDR3 sequence (DNA): TGCAGCGTCCGACTGGGGCCGGACACTGAAGCTTTCTTT.

In its sample, this clonotype was seen many times. The V and J genes are TRBV9 and TRBJ1-6; the D gene is possibly TRBD1 (6 bases). The CDR3 is 14 amino acids. Trimming removed 0 bases from V and 9 bases from J, with 10 bases in between. The germline CDR1 and CDR2 sequences are SGDLS and YYNGEE. This CDR3 is CASSVEGVGSPLHF. CDR3 bases: TGTGCCAGCAGCGTAGAGGGGGTCGGTTCACCCCTCCACTTT.

In this sample, this clonotype turned up many times. This chain connects TRBV28 to TRBJ1-2; 8 bases fit TRBD1. This CDR3 contains 14 residues. The V and J ends lost 5 bases and 0 bases, in that order; junction bases with no gene match: 2. Germline lookup yields CDR1 MDHEN and CDR2 SYDVKM. The CDR3 here is CASSATGANYGYTF. The DNA of the CDR3 is TGTGCCAGCAGTGCGACAGGGGCTAACTATGGCTACACCTTC.

At least ten counts were recorded for this clonotype. The chain has TRBV6-5 and TRBJ1-1, with no clear D. Trimming removed 7 bases at V and 1 base at J, with 7 bases between. Germline V gene lookup returns CDR1 MNHEY and CDR2 SVGAGI. CDR3 length equals 12 residues. CDR3 region: CASKRPNTEAFF. The CDR3 DNA reads TGTGCCAGCAAACGGCCGAACACTGAAGCTTTCTTT.

This clonotype was detected ten times or more. The rearrangement uses TRBV7-9 and TRBJ2-6, with 7 bases aligning to TRBD1. With 8 bases clipped from V and 4 bases from J, the junction kept 20 bases outside the gene matches. Germline CDR1 reads SEHNR; CDR2 reads FQNEAQ (reference sequence). The CDR3 has 19 amino acids. CDR3 region: CASPLTGDPFLQGANVLTF. DNA of the CDR3: TGTGCCAGCCCACTTACAGGGGACCCTTTCCTACAAGGGGCCAACGTCCTGACTTTC.

This clonotype has ten or more counts. The chain joins TRBV6-4 to TRBJ1-2; D gene uncertain. The germline V and J ends were trimmed by 6 bases and 4 bases, with 27 bases remaining between them. CDR3 length equals 18 residues. The V gene's germline CDR1 is MRHNA and CDR2 SNTAGT. The CDR3 is CASSPKLNPGPTLYGYTF. The CDR3, as DNA: TGTGCCAGCAGCCCCAAGTTGAATCCGGGCCCTACTCTCTATGGCTACACCTTC.

The sample holds many counts of this clonotype. The chain has TRBV11-2 and TRBJ2-7; D uncertain. CDR1 and CDR2 (germline): SGHAT, FQNNGV. The CDR3 runs 15 residues. With 0 bases removed from V and 4 bases from J, the gap between germline ends came to 13 bases. The DNA of the CDR3 is TGTGCCAGCAGCTTAGATCGGCAGGTCCCATACGAGCAGTACTTC. As protein: CASSLDRQVPYEQYF.

This chain connects TRBV12-3 or TRBV12-4 to TRBJ2-7; D call uncertain. The V end lost 7 bases, the J end lost 3 bases, and 13 bases lay between the germline ends. CDR3 size: 13 residues. In nucleotides, the CDR3 is TGTGCCAGCACTTTTGGACGAATCTACGAGCAGTACTTC. Amino acids: CASTFGRIYEQYF.

This sequence joins TRBV20-1 and TRBJ2-7; possible D gene TRBD2, 5 bases. The CDR3 is 17 residues long. Trimming left V 0 bases short and J 3 bases short, with 21 bases between. The V gene's germline CDR1 is DFQATT and CDR2 SNEGSKA (reference sequence). CDR3 in amino acids: CSARDWRGFATGYEQYF. CDR3 nucleotide sequence: TGCAGTGCTAGAGATTGGAGAGGGTTCGCGACTGGCTACGAGCAGTACTTC.

The V call is TRBV6-1, the J call TRBJ2-5; a possible D gene is TRBD1 (6 bases). V gave up 8 bases and J gave up 3 bases, with 16 bases separating them. The CDR3 contains 14 residues. Germline V lookup: CDR1 MNHNS, CDR2 SASEGT. CDR3 in DNA: TGTGCCAGCCAGTGGGACACTAATGAAGAGACCCAGTACTTC. Protein: CASQWDTNEETQYF.

This clonotype has a count of ten or more. The rearrangement joins TRBV10-3 to TRBJ2-5; 7 bases agree with TRBD1. The ends lost 9 bases at V and 4 bases at J; junction bases unmatched: 8. The CDR3 covers 13 residues. CDR1 is ENHRY, CDR2 SYGVKD, per germline. The CDR3 loop reads CAIQTGPRETQYF. The CDR3 nucleotides read TGTGCCATTCAGACAGGGCCTAGAGAGACCCAGTACTTC.

The rearrangement joins TRBV27 to TRBJ2-2; tentative D call: TRBD1 (6 bases). CDR3 length: 15 residues. Trimming took off 3 bases at V and 4 bases at J, with 12 bases between the two ends. Germline V gives CDR1 MNHEY, CDR2 SMNVEV (reference sequence). This chain's CDR3 is CASSLRLQGTGELFF. For the CDR3, the DNA is TGTGCCAGCAGTTTGAGGTTACAGGGCACCGGGGAGCTGTTTTTT.

This clonotype was found many times. The CDR3 DNA reads TGTGCCGTCCAAAAAAGGGACTACCACTACGAGCAGTACTTC. Translating gives CAVQKRDYHYEQYF. The gene calls are TRBV6-2 or TRBV6-3 and TRBJ2-7, with 7 bases that match TRBD2. V lost 11 bases and J lost 3; bases outside the gene matches: 13. The V gene's germline CDR1 is MNHEY and CDR2 SVGEGT. This CDR3 contains 14 residues.

This clonotype was picked up many times. The rearrangement uses TRBV7-9 and TRBJ1-2; possibly TRBD1 for D (6 bases). The CDR3 is 11 residues long. CDR1 SEHNR and CDR2 FQNEAQ come from the germline V gene (reference sequence). With 6 bases removed from V and 12 bases from J, the gap between germline ends came to 14 bases. The DNA of the CDR3 is TGTGCCAGCAGATACAGGGAAGAGGACACCTTC. It translates to CASRYREEDTF. The entire variable domain, with the rest obtained from reference TRBV7-9 and TRBJ1-2, is as follows: DTGVSQNPRHKITKRGQNVTFRCDPISEHNRLYWYRQTLGQGPEFLTYFQNEAQLEKSRLLSDRFSAERPKGSFSTLEIQRTEQGDSAMYLCASRYREEDTFGSGTRLTVV.

This clonotype has ten or more counts. The V and J genes are TRBV6-5 and TRBJ1-1; 8 nucleotides align to TRBD1. Germline V gene lookup returns CDR1 MNHEY and CDR2 SVGAGI. The J segment lost 2 bases and the V segment lost 0 bases, leaving 5 bases of the junction unmatched. This CDR3 is built from 16 residues. The chain's CDR3 is CASSYSRGQGNTEAFF. CDR3 nucleotide sequence: TGTGCCAGCAGTTACTCTCGCGGACAGGGCAACACTGAAGCTTTCTTT.

The rearrangement uses TRBV7-9 and TRBJ2-7, with D possibly matching TRBD2 (6 bases). The CDR3 has 15 amino acids. Germline V gene lookup returns CDR1 SEHNR and CDR2 FQNEAQ (reference sequence). V was clipped by 2 bases and J by 4 bases, with 15 bases between them. In nucleotides, the CDR3 is TGTGCCAGCAGCTTAATGGGGACTGGTACGTACGAGCAGTACTTC. Its protein is CASSLMGTGTYEQYF.

In its sample, this clonotype was seen many times. The chain carries TRBV6-2 or TRBV6-3 and TRBJ1-2; tentatively, D is TRBD1 (6 bases). V dropped 2 bases and J dropped 0 bases, with 10 bases sitting between them. Germline loops: CDR1 MNHEY, CDR2 SVGEGT. The CDR3 has 15 amino acids. CDR3 nucleotide sequence: TGTGCCAGCAGTTACGAAGGGGGAACTAACTATGGCTACACCTTC. Amino acid sequence: CASSYEGGTNYGYTF.

The rearrangement joins TRBV6-1 to TRBJ2-4; D possibly matches TRBD1 or TRBD2 (5 bases each). V lost 3 bases and J 5 bases, leaving 11 bases between the germline ends. The CDR3 extends over 14 amino acids. Germline CDR1 and CDR2: MNHNS and SASEGT. The CDR3 nucleotides are TGTGCCAGCAGTGAGTACCGGGACGAAAACATTCAGTACTTC. Its translation is CASSEYRDENIQYF.

The chain has TRBV5-1 and TRBJ1-1; D is perhaps TRBD1 (6 bases). Germline V gene data show CDR1 as SGHRS and CDR2 as YFSETQ. Between the trimmed V and J ends, which lost 3 bases and 0 bases, there was a span of 21 bases. This CDR3 is 18 amino acids long. The CDR3 region has the DNA TGCGCCAGCAGCTCAGTAGGGGGTCCAGGGTCCCTGAACACTGAAGCTTTCTTT. The encoded protein is CASSSVGGPGSLNTEAFF.

The chain is built from TRBV15 and TRBJ2-7, with 11 bases that match TRBD2. The CDR3 loop spans 13 amino acids. J was trimmed by 4 bases and V by 7 bases; bases with no gene match: 3. Per germline, CDR1 LNHNV and CDR2 YYDKDF (reference sequence). The CDR3 sequence: CATKASGRYEQYF. The CDR3 DNA is TGTGCCACCAAGGCTAGCGGGAGGTACGAGCAGTACTTC.

This clonotype was picked up many times. The chain has TRBV12-3 or TRBV12-4 and TRBJ1-4; D uncertain. V was cut by 8 bases and J by 5 bases, with 9 bases left in between. The length of the CDR3 is 12 residues. The CDR3 region is CASGVTNEKLFF. The CDR3 DNA sequence: TGTGCCAGCGGGGTGACGAATGAAAAACTGTTTTTT.

This clonotype came up many times. V usage is TRBV16 and J usage is TRBJ2-1; 15 nucleotides agree with TRBD2. After removal of 0 bases from V and 2 bases from J, the junction contained 5 bases not matched to a gene. The germline V gene has CDR1 KGHSY and CDR2 FQNENV. There are 19 residues in the CDR3. CDR3: CASSQSGLAGGPPYNEQFF. In DNA, the CDR3 is TGTGCCAGCAGCCAATCGGGACTAGCGGGAGGACCCCCCTACAATGAGCAGTTCTTC.

This clonotype was recorded many times. The chain couples TRBV12-3 or TRBV12-4 to TRBJ1-5; D is ambiguous. This CDR3 spans 13 amino acids. Trimming stripped 3 bases from V and 6 bases from J, with 9 bases between. The CDR3 protein is CASSFTSGQPQHF. The CDR3 DNA sequence: TGTGCCAGCAGTTTCACCTCAGGTCAGCCCCAGCATTTT.

This clonotype was observed many times. The gene calls are TRBV19 and TRBJ1-5; possible D gene TRBD1, 6 bases. Trimming cost V 4 bases and J 6 bases, with 10 bases left between them. This CDR3 region has 13 residues. In germline, CDR1 is LNHDA, CDR2 SQIVND (reference sequence). The CDR3 here is CASSTTGSQPQHF. CDR3 bases: TGTGCCAGTAGTACTACAGGGTCTCAGCCCCAGCATTTT. The whole variable domain, filled in from reference TRBV19 and TRBJ1-5, reads DGGITQSPKYLFRKEGQNVTLSCEQNLNHDAMYWYRQDPGQGLRLIYYSQIVNDFQKGDIAEGYSVSREKKESFPLTVTSAQKNPTAFYLCASSTTGSQPQHFGDGTRLSIL.

This clonotype was counted ten times or more. The rearrangement joins TRBV7-2 to TRBJ2-7, with D possibly matching TRBD2 (6 bases). In germline, CDR1 is SGHTA, CDR2 FQGNSA. Trimming left V 10 bases short and J 0 bases short, with 19 bases between. This CDR3 contains 15 residues. CDR3 region: CATSTGGVVSYEQYF. DNA for the CDR3: TGTGCCACCTCCACCGGAGGGGTGGTCTCCTACGAGCAGTACTTC. Together with reference TRBV7-2 and TRBJ2-7, the CDR3 gives the full variable domain: GAGVSQSPSNKVTEKGKDVELRCDPISGHTALYWYRQSLGQGLEFLIYFQGNSAPDKSGLPSDRFSAERTGGSVSTLTIQRTQQEDSAVYLCATSTGGVVSYEQYFGPGTRLTVT.

This clonotype was observed at least ten times. V and J are TRBV29-1 and TRBJ1-1, with a possible D match to TRBD1 (6 bases). CDR1 and CDR2 from the germline V gene are SQVTM and ANQGSEA. V dropped 7 bases and J dropped 6 bases, with 12 bases sitting between them. CDR3 length equals 11 residues. The CDR3 coding sequence is TGCAGCGCTAAGACAGGTCCTGAAGCTTTCTTT. Translation: CSAKTGPEAFF.

This clonotype was counted at least ten times. This chain connects TRBV28 to TRBJ1-6, with D possibly being TRBD1 (6 bases). The CDR3 has 15 residues. The V gene's germline CDR1 is MDHEN and CDR2 SYDVKM. Between the trimmed V and J ends, which lost 5 bases and 10 bases, there was a span of 18 bases. The CDR3 sequence: CASSPSTGGKSPLHF. CDR3 in DNA: TGTGCCAGCAGTCCATCGACAGGCGGTAAATCACCCCTCCACTTT.

This clonotype was found many times. The chain links TRBV12-3 or TRBV12-4 to TRBJ2-2, with 7 bases identical to TRBD2. The CDR3 is made up of 17 amino acids. Losses at the gene ends were 1 base for V and 6 bases for J; bases not matched to a gene: 11. Here the CDR3 reads CASSLGYGGGEAGELFF. DNA of the CDR3: TGTGCCAGCAGTTTAGGATATGGGGGAGGGGAGGCCGGGGAGCTGTTTTTT.